The entry that follows covers one T cell receptor beta chain sequence. Its matching antigen is unknown. Specified time point: persistent/refractory GD, antithyroid drugs over 5 years with positive TRAb. Extracted RNA from PBMCs served as the source of the TCR library. This specimen belongs to a study of regulatory T cells in long-lasting Graves disease. Across the whole study: Persistent cases were those of Graves' disease that involved over 5 years of antithyroid drugs with positive TSH receptor antibodies.

Both iRepertoire HTBI primers and Arm-PCR of CDR3 regions were used to build the TCR beta libraries. TCRdb itself ran the multiplex PCR reads through MiXCR, one entry per CDR3 protein. The repertoire holds 400,000 or so distinct CDR3 sequences, with more than 20% as singletons. General study points: Segments TRBV28, TRBJ1-2 and TRBJ2-5 showed preferential usage in persistent disease. Whereas around 970 public clonotypes were shared by new patients, persistent patients shared more, at some 2,500. Possibly, too few samples lowered accuracy.

Germline loops: CDR1 DFQATT, CDR2 SNEGSKA (reference sequence). CDR3 size: 18 residues. V dropped 1 base and J dropped 0; count of bases not matched to a gene: 8. Sequencing was performed on peripheral blood mononuclear cells (PBMCs), taken when the disease was refractory, from a patient treated with antithyroid drugs. V and J are TRBV20-1 and TRBJ2-2; 10 positions agree with TRBD2. The sequence was obtained from a female donor with Graves disease. CDR3 residues: CSARGLAGAVANTGELFF. DNA of the CDR3: TGCAGTGCTAGAGGGCTAGCGGGAGCCGTTGCGAACACCGGGGAGCTGTTTTTT.